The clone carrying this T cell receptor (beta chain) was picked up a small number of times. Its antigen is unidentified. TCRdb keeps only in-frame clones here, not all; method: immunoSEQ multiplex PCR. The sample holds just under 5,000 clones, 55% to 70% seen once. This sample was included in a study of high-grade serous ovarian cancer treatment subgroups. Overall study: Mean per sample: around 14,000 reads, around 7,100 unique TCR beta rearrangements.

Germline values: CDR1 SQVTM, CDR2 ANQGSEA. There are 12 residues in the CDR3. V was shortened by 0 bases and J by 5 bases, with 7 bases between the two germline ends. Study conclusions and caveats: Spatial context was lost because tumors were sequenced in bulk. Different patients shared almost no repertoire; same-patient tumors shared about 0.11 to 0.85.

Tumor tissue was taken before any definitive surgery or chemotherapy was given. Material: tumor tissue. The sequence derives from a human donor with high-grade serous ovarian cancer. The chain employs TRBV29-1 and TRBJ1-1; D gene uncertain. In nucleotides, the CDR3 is TGCAGCGTTGAAGATCGTGGAACTGAAGCTTTCTTT. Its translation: CSVEDRGTEAFF.